A selection of T cell receptor beta chains follows, all from one sample in a study of shared clonotypes between healthy human individuals. The method was immunoSEQ multiplex PCR; TCRdb's version includes in-frame clones alone and lacks a portion of them. The sample has 700,000 to 950,000 clones; roughly 96% are singletons. Sequencing input: naive CD8+ T cells sorted from blood. These TCRs come from a young man in good health. The CDR3 runs from the conserved cysteine through the conserved F or W. A D gene is named only where the DNA matches it firmly. Not all rows give a size; the values are once, few, many and, for expanded clones, a class.

CDR3nt: TGTGCCAGCAGCGCACAGGAATATCAGCCCCAGCATTTT; CDR3aa: CASSAQEYQPQHF; abundance: once; v_gene: TRBV7-8; d_gene: -; len: 13; j_gene: TRBJ1-5
CDR3nt: TGTGCCAGCAGCCCCGGACTAGGGGTCCGGGAGCTGTTTTTT; CDR3aa: CASSPGLGVRELFF; abundance: once; v_gene: TRBV27; d_gene: TRBD2; len: 14; j_gene: TRBJ2-2
CDR3nt: TGTGCCAGCAGCTACGGGACGGATTTCAATCAGCCCCAGCATTTT; CDR3aa: CASSYGTDFNQPQHF; abundance: -; v_gene: TRBV5-4; d_gene: -; len: 15; j_gene: TRBJ1-5
CDR3nt: TGTGCCAGCAGCCAAGAAGGCAACACGGCCTACGAGCAGTACTTC; CDR3aa: CASSQEGNTAYEQYF; abundance: -; v_gene: TRBV4-2; d_gene: -; len: 15; j_gene: TRBJ2-7
CDR3nt: TGCAGCGTTGTCCGGGGCGGGAGTCCCTGGGAGCAGTACTTC; CDR3aa: CSVVRGGSPWEQYF; abundance: -; v_gene: TRBV29-1; d_gene: TRBD2; len: 14; j_gene: TRBJ2-7
CDR3nt: TGTGCCAGCAGTTTGGGCGGCTTCTACGAGCAGTACTTC; CDR3aa: CASSLGGFYEQYF; abundance: -; v_gene: TRBV6-5; d_gene: -; len: 13; j_gene: TRBJ2-7
CDR3nt: TGTGCCAGCAAGACTAGCGGGGGAAGCACAGATACGCAGTATTTT; CDR3aa: CASKTSGGSTDTQYF; abundance: -; v_gene: TRBV2; d_gene: TRBD2; len: 15; j_gene: TRBJ2-3
CDR3nt: TGTGCCAGTAGCTCTATGGCACAATCCTACAATGAGCAGTTCTTC; CDR3aa: CASSSMAQSYNEQFF; abundance: -; v_gene: TRBV19; d_gene: -; len: 15; j_gene: TRBJ2-1
CDR3nt: TGTGCCAGCAGCCAAGGTATACTTTCGGCTGAAGCTTTCTTT; CDR3aa: CASSQGILSAEAFF; abundance: -; v_gene: TRBV14; d_gene: -; len: 14; j_gene: TRBJ1-1
CDR3nt: TGTGCCAGCAGCTTGAGCCGCAATCAGCCCCAGCATTTT; CDR3aa: CASSLSRNQPQHF; abundance: -; v_gene: TRBV5-6; d_gene: -; len: 13; j_gene: TRBJ1-5
CDR3nt: TGTGCCAGCAGTTACCTAGCGGGAGATGCCGGGGAGCTGTTTTTT; CDR3aa: CASSYLAGDAGELFF; abundance: -; v_gene: TRBV6-6; d_gene: TRBD2; len: 15; j_gene: TRBJ2-2
CDR3nt: TGCGCCAGCAGTCGACTAGCGGGGGACACAGATACGCAGTATTTT; CDR3aa: CASSRLAGDTDTQYF; abundance: -; v_gene: TRBV5-1; d_gene: TRBD2; len: 15; j_gene: TRBJ2-3
CDR3nt: TGCGCCAGCAGTGAGTCGAAGGCGGGTAGCTCCTACAATGAGCAGTTCTTC; CDR3aa: CASSESKAGSSYNEQFF; abundance: -; v_gene: TRBV10-1; d_gene: -; len: 17; j_gene: TRBJ2-1
CDR3nt: TGTGCCAGCAGTGACCCAGCCTGGAGGGGAGACAATGAGCAGTTCTTC; CDR3aa: CASSDPAWRGDNEQFF; abundance: -; v_gene: TRBV6-1; d_gene: -; len: 16; j_gene: TRBJ2-1
CDR3nt: TGTGCCAGCAGCTTGGATGTGGGCGGGCCTACGGATACGCAGTATTTT; CDR3aa: CASSLDVGGPTDTQYF; abundance: -; v_gene: TRBV5-4; d_gene: -; len: 16; j_gene: TRBJ2-3
CDR3nt: TGTGCCAGCAGCGTAGAGGGGGCACTGATGAACACCGGGGAGCTGTTTTTT; CDR3aa: CASSVEGALMNTGELFF; abundance: -; v_gene: TRBV9; d_gene: TRBD1; len: 17; j_gene: TRBJ2-2
CDR3nt: TGTGCCAGCACCTCAGGGGTCGGTGAGCAGTTCTTC; CDR3aa: CASTSGVGEQFF; abundance: -; v_gene: TRBV7-9; d_gene: -; len: 12; j_gene: TRBJ2-1
CDR3nt: TGTGCCAGCAGCCCCAGAATAGGCTCCTACAATGAGCAGTTCTTC; CDR3aa: CASSPRIGSYNEQFF; abundance: -; v_gene: TRBV11-2; d_gene: -; len: 15; j_gene: TRBJ2-1
CDR3nt: TGTGCCAGCAGCGCCCAAAACGGGGGGGGTCTTGAGCAGTTCTTC; CDR3aa: CASSAQNGGGLEQFF; abundance: -; v_gene: TRBV7-2; d_gene: TRBD2; len: 15; j_gene: TRBJ2-1
CDR3nt: TGTGCCAGCAGCGGGGGACAGTATGACAATGAGCAGTTCTTC; CDR3aa: CASSGGQYDNEQFF; abundance: -; v_gene: TRBV9; d_gene: TRBD1; len: 14; j_gene: TRBJ2-1
CDR3nt: TGTGCCAGCAGCCGGACAAATTACAATGAGCAGTTCTTC; CDR3aa: CASSRTNYNEQFF; abundance: -; v_gene: TRBV14; d_gene: -; len: 13; j_gene: TRBJ2-1
CDR3nt: TGTGCCAGCAGCGACGGGACAGGGGGCAATGAGCAGTTCTTC; CDR3aa: CASSDGTGGNEQFF; abundance: -; v_gene: TRBV27; d_gene: TRBD1; len: 14; j_gene: TRBJ2-1
CDR3nt: TGTGCCAGCAGCGCATGGGACATCAGCACAGATACGCAGTATTTT; CDR3aa: CASSAWDISTDTQYF; abundance: -; v_gene: TRBV9; d_gene: -; len: 15; j_gene: TRBJ2-3
CDR3nt: TGTGCCAGCAGCCCTGGAGGGGCCTACGAGCAGTACTTC; CDR3aa: CASSPGGAYEQYF; abundance: -; v_gene: TRBV27; d_gene: -; len: 13; j_gene: TRBJ2-7
CDR3nt: TGTGCCAGCAGCTACTATCCGACAGGAACGGTTGGCTACACCTTC; CDR3aa: CASSYYPTGTVGYTF; abundance: -; v_gene: TRBV7-2; d_gene: -; len: 15; j_gene: TRBJ1-2
CDR3nt: TGTGCCAGCAGCGAGCTCGCTGGGTTTACTAATGAAAAACTGTTTTTT; CDR3aa: CASSELAGFTNEKLFF; abundance: -; v_gene: TRBV11-2; d_gene: -; len: 16; j_gene: TRBJ1-4
CDR3nt: TGTGCCAGCAGTGAACATCCTTCCAGGGAATACAATGAGCAGTTCTTC; CDR3aa: CASSEHPSREYNEQFF; abundance: -; v_gene: TRBV2; d_gene: -; len: 16; j_gene: TRBJ2-1
CDR3nt: TGCGCCAGCAGCCAAGCGACAGGCCTTAACTATGGCTACACCTTC; CDR3aa: CASSQATGLNYGYTF; abundance: -; v_gene: TRBV4-1; d_gene: -; len: 15; j_gene: TRBJ1-2
CDR3nt: TGTGCCAGCAGCTTAGTGGAGACCCAGTACTTC; CDR3aa: CASSLVETQYF; abundance: -; v_gene: TRBV7-2; d_gene: -; len: 11; j_gene: TRBJ2-5
CDR3nt: TGCGCCAGCAGCCAATCCGGGACTAGCTCCTACGAGCAGTACTTC; CDR3aa: CASSQSGTSSYEQYF; abundance: once; v_gene: TRBV4-1; d_gene: TRBD2; len: 15; j_gene: TRBJ2-7
CDR3nt: TGTGCTAGTGGTCAGGGGGAGGCAGATACGCAGTATTTT; CDR3aa: CASGQGEADTQYF; abundance: -; v_gene: TRBV12-5; d_gene: -; len: 13; j_gene: TRBJ2-3
CDR3nt: TGTGCCAGCAGTGAGGGACTAGCGCATTCCTACGAGCAGTACTTC; CDR3aa: CASSEGLAHSYEQYF; abundance: -; v_gene: TRBV6-1; d_gene: TRBD2; len: 15; j_gene: TRBJ2-7
CDR3nt: TGCGCCAGCAGCTTGGTCCCGTCTCAGCTAAAGGGCTACACCTTC; CDR3aa: CASSLVPSQLKGYTF; abundance: -; v_gene: TRBV5-1; d_gene: -; len: 15; j_gene: TRBJ1-2
CDR3nt: TGTGCCAGCAGCTTGGGGGGTGGGAATCAGCCCCAGCATTTT; CDR3aa: CASSLGGGNQPQHF; abundance: -; v_gene: TRBV5-5; d_gene: -; len: 14; j_gene: TRBJ1-5
CDR3nt: TGCGCCAGCAGCTTGATAGGACGCGAGGATAGCAATCAGCCCCAGCATTTT; CDR3aa: CASSLIGREDSNQPQHF; abundance: -; v_gene: TRBV5-1; d_gene: -; len: 17; j_gene: TRBJ1-5
CDR3nt: TGTGCCAGCAGTTTAAAGGGACATAGCTCCTACGAGCAGTACTTC; CDR3aa: CASSLKGHSSYEQYF; abundance: -; v_gene: TRBV27; d_gene: -; len: 15; j_gene: TRBJ2-7
CDR3nt: TGTGCCAGTAGTATAGTGGAAAACACCTACGAGCAGTACTTC; CDR3aa: CASSIVENTYEQYF; abundance: -; v_gene: TRBV19; d_gene: -; len: 14; j_gene: TRBJ2-7
CDR3nt: TGTGCCAGCAGTGCCAGTAAGAACACCGGGGAGCTGTTTTTT; CDR3aa: CASSASKNTGELFF; abundance: once; v_gene: TRBV6-4; d_gene: -; len: 14; j_gene: TRBJ2-2
CDR3nt: TGTGCCAGCAGCTTATCCCGACTAGCCGTCACAGATACGCAGTATTTT; CDR3aa: CASSLSRLAVTDTQYF; abundance: once; v_gene: TRBV7-2; d_gene: TRBD2; len: 16; j_gene: TRBJ2-3
CDR3nt: TGTGCCAGCAGCCTCGGAGGGATTACCTACGAGCAGTACTTC; CDR3aa: CASSLGGITYEQYF; abundance: -; v_gene: TRBV5-4; d_gene: -; len: 14; j_gene: TRBJ2-7
CDR3nt: TGTGCCAGCACCGTACGGGTTCCGAGCTCCTACGAGCAGTACTTC; CDR3aa: CASTVRVPSSYEQYF; abundance: -; v_gene: TRBV6-1; d_gene: -; len: 15; j_gene: TRBJ2-7
CDR3nt: TGTGCCAGCAGCCCGGGACAGGGGGTCGACGAGCAGTACTTC; CDR3aa: CASSPGQGVDEQYF; abundance: -; v_gene: TRBV5-4; d_gene: TRBD1; len: 14; j_gene: TRBJ2-7